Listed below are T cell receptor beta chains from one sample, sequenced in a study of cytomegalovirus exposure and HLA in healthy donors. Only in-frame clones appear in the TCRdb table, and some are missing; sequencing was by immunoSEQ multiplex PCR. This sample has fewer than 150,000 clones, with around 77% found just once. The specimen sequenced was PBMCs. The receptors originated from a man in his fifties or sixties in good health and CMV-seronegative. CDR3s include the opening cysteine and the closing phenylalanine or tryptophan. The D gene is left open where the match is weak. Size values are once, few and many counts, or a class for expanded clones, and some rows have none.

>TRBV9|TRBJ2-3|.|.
CASSVGGFHATDTQYF
TGTGCCAGCAGCGTAGGAGGTTTCCACGCGACAGATACGCAGTATTTT
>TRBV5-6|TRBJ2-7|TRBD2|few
CASSGGGLAGKSYEQYF
TGTGCCAGCAGCGGGGGGGGACTAGCGGGGAAGTCCTACGAGCAGTACTTC
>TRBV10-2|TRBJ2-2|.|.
CASSVKRLNTGELFF
TGCGCCAGCAGTGTGAAGCGCCTGAACACCGGGGAGCTGTTTTTT
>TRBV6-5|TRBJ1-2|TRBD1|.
CASSYSRDRVGYTF
TGTGCCAGCAGTTACTCCCGGGACAGGGTTGGCTACACCTTC
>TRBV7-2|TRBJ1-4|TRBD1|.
CASSYGGQESEKLFF
TGTGCCAGCAGCTACGGGGGACAGGAGTCCGAAAAACTGTTTTTT
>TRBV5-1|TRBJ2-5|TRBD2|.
CASSSERVLAGVTETQYF
TGCGCCAGCAGTTCAGAAAGGGTCCTAGCGGGAGTCACGGAGACCCAGTACTTC
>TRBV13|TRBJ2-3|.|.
CASSAYITDTQYF
TGTGCCAGCAGCGCCTATATCACAGATACGCAGTATTTT
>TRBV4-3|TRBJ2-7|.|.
CASSQEDQGRYEQYF
TGCGCCAGCAGCCAAGAAGACCAGGGAAGGTACGAGCAGTACTTC
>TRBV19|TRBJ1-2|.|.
CASSAKRRPRVDYGYTF
TGTGCCAGTAGTGCAAAGAGGAGACCTCGGGTGGACTATGGCTACACCTTC
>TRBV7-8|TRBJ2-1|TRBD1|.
CASSLRQGAEFF
TGTGCCAGCAGCCTGAGACAGGGGGCAGAGTTCTTC
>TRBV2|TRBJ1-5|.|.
CASSEGHRTGWPQHF
TGTGCCAGCAGTGAAGGACACCGGACGGGGTGGCCCCAGCATTTT
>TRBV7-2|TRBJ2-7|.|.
CASSREQVVYEQYF
TGTGCCAGCAGCCGGGAACAAGTCGTCTACGAGCAGTACTTC
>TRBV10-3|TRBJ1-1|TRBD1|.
CAISPRDRLNTEAFF
TGTGCCATCAGTCCTCGGGACAGATTGAACACTGAAGCTTTCTTT
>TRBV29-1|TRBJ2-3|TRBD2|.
CSVESSGRGDTQYF
TGCAGCGTTGAGTCTAGCGGGAGAGGAGATACGCAGTATTTT
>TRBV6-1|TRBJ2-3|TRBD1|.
CASRPPGQGTDTQYF
TGTGCCAGCAGGCCCCCGGGACAGGGTACAGATACGCAGTATTTT
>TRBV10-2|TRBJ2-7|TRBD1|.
CASRGQGIYEQYF
TGCGCCAGCAGGGGACAGGGGATCTACGAGCAGTACTTC
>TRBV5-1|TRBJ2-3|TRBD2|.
CASSLGLAGSTDTQYF
TGCGCCAGCAGCCTCGGGCTAGCGGGATCCACAGATACGCAGTATTTT
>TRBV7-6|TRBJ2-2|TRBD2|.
CASSKRTSGRAGELFF
TGTGCCAGCAGCAAGAGGACTAGCGGGAGGGCCGGGGAGCTGTTTTTT
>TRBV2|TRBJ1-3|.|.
CASSLEYSGNTIYF
TGTGCCAGCAGTCTCGAGTACTCTGGAAACACCATATATTTT
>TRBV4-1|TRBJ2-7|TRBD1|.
CASSQLGQASSYEQYF
TGCGCCAGCAGCCAGCTAGGACAGGCTAGTTCCTACGAGCAGTACTTC
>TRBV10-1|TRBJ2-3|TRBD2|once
CASSVLAGGGPDTQYF
TGCGCCAGCAGTGTGCTAGCGGGAGGGGGCCCAGATACGCAGTATTTT
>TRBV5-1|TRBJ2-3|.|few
CASSGGGTDTQYF
TGCGCCAGCAGTGGAGGGGGCACAGATACGCAGTATTTT
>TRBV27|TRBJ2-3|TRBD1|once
CASSFDRGADTQYF
TGTGCCAGCAGTTTTGACAGGGGGGCAGATACGCAGTATTTT
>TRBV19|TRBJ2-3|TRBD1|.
CASRYRGGTDTQYF
TGTGCCAGTAGGTACAGGGGCGGGACAGATACGCAGTATTTT
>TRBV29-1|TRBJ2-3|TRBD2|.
CSVERLAGRTDTQYF
TGCAGCGTTGAACGACTAGCGGGGCGCACAGATACGCAGTATTTT
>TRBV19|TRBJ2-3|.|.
CASSPKDSYTTDTQYF
TGTGCCAGTAGTCCTAAGGACAGCTACACCACAGATACGCAGTATTTT
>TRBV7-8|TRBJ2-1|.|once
CASSSNLARNEQFF
TGTGCCAGCAGTTCAAACCTAGCACGGAATGAGCAGTTCTTC
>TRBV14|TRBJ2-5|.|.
CASSQAGIVADQETQYF
TGTGCCAGCAGCCAAGCGGGGATAGTGGCAGACCAAGAGACCCAGTACTTC
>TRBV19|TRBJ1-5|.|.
CASSIGRNQPQHF
TGTGCCAGTAGTATAGGGAGGAATCAGCCCCAGCATTTT
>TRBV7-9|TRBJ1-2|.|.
CASSLQEAGYTF
TGTGCCAGCAGCTTACAGGAGGCGGGCTACACCTTC
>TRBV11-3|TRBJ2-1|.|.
CASSPASSYNEQFF
TGTGCCAGCAGCCCCGCGAGCTCCTACAATGAGCAGTTCTTC
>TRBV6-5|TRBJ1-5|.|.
CASATGQGNQPQHF
TGTGCCAGCGCGACCGGGCAGGGAAACCAGCCCCAGCATTTT